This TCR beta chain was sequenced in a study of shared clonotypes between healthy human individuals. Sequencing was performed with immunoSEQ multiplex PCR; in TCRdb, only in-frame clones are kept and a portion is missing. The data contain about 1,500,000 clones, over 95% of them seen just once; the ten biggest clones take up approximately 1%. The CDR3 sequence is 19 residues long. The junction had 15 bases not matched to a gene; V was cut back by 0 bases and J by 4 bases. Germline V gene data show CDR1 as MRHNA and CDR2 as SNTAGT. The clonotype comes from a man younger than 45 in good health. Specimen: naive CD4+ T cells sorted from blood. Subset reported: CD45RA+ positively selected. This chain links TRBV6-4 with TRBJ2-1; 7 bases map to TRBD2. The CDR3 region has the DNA TGTGCCAGCAGTGACTCGCCTCTTGTGTCTAGCGGAGTGTACAATGAGCAGTTCTTC. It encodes CASSDSPLVSSGVYNEQFF.